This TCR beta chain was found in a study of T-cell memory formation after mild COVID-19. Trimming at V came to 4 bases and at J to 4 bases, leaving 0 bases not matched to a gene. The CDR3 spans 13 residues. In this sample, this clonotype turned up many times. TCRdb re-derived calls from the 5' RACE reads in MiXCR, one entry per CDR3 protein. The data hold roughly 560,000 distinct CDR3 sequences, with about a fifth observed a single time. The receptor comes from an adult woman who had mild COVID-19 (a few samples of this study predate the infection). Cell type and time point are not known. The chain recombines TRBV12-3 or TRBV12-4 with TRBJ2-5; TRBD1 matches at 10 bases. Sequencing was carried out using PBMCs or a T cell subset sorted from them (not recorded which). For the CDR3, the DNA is TGTGCCAGCAGTTGGACAGGGGGAGAGACCCAGTACTTC. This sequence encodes CASSWTGGETQYF.